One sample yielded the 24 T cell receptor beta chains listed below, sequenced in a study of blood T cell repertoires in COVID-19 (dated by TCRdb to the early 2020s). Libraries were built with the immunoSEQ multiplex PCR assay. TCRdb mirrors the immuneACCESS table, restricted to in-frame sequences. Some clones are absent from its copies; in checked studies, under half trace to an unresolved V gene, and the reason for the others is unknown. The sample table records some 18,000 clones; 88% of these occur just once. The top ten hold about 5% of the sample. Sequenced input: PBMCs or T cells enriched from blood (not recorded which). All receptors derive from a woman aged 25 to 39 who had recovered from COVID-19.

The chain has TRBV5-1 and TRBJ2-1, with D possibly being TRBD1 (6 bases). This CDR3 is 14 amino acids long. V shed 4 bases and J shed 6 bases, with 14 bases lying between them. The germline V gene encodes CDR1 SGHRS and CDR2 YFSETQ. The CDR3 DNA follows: TGCGCCAGCAGCCAACCCGGACAGACCAATGAGCAGTTCTTC. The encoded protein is CASSQPGQTNEQFF.

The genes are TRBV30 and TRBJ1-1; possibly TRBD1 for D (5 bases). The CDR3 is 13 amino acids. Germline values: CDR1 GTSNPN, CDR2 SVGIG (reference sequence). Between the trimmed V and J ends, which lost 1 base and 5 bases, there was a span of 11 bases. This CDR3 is CAWSAGGRTEAFF. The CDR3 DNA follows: TGTGCCTGGAGTGCCGGGGGTCGGACTGAAGCTTTCTTT.

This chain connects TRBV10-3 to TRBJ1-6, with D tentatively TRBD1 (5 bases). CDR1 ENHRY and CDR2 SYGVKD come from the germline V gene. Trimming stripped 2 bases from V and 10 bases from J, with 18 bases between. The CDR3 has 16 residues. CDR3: CAISERGGEMGSPLHF. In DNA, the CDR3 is TGTGCCATCAGTGAGAGGGGCGGGGAGATGGGGTCACCCCTCCACTTT.

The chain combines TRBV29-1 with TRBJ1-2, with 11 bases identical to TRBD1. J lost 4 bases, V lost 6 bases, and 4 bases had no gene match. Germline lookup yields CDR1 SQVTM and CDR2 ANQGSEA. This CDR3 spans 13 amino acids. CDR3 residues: CSVGGTGGYGYTF. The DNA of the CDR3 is TGCAGCGTCGGCGGGACAGGGGGCTATGGCTACACCTTC.

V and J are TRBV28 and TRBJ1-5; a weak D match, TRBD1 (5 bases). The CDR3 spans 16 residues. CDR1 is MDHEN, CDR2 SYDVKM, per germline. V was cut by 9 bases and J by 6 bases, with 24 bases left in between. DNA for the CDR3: TGTGCCAGTCTCTCCCTGGGGGGGAGTTTAGTTCAGCCCCAGCATTTT. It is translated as CASLSLGGSLVQPQHF.

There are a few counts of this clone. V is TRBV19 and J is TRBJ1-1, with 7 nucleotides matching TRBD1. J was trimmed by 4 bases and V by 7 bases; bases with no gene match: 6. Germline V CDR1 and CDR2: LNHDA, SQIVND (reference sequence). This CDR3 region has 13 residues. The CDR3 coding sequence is TGTGCCAGTATGGGCCAGGGGGGCACTGAAGCTTTCTTT. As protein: CASMGQGGTEAFF.

The CDR3 here is CASSVRTGREETQYF. In DNA, the CDR3 is TGTGCCAGCAGCGTACGGACAGGGAGGGAAGAGACCCAGTACTTC. The V gene is TRBV9, the J gene TRBJ2-5, with TRBD1 as a possible D gene (8 bases). CDR1 and CDR2 from the germline V gene are SGDLS and YYNGEE. The length of the CDR3 is 15 residues. Trimming took 1 base from V and 3 from J, leaving 13 bases between them.

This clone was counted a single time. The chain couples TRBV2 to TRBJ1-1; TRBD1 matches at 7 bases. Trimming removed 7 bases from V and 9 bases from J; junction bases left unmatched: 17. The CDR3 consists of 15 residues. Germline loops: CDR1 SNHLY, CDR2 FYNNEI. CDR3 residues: CASILDRDLGGKAFF. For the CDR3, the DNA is TGTGCCAGCATCCTCGACAGGGACCTTGGGGGGAAAGCTTTCTTT.

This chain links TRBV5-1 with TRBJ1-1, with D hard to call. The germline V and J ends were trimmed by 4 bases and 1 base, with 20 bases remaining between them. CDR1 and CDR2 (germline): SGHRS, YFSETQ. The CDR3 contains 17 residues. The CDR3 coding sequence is TGCGCCAGCAGCCCCTCCGGATGGGGTCGGGGGAACACTGAAGCTTTCTTT. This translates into CASSPSGWGRGNTEAFF.

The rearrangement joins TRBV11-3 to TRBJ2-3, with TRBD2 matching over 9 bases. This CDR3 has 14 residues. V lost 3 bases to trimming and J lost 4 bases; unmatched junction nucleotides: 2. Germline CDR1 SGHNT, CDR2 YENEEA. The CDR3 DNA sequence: TGTGCCAGCAGCTTCGGGACTAGCTCAGATACGCAGTATTTT. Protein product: CASSFGTSSDTQYF. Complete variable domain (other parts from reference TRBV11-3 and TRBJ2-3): EAGVVQSPRYKIIEKKQPVAFWCNPISGHNTLYWYLQNLGQGPELLIRYENEEAVDDSQLPKDRFSAERLKGVDSTLKIQPAELGDSAVYLCASSFGTSSDTQYFGPGTRLTVL.

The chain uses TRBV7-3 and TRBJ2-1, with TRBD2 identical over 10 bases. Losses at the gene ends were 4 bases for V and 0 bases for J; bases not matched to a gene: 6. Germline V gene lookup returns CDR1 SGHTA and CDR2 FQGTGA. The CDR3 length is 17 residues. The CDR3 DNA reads TGTGCCAGCAGCTCCCTAGCGGGGGCCAGCTCCTACAATGAGCAGTTCTTC. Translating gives CASSSLAGASSYNEQFF.

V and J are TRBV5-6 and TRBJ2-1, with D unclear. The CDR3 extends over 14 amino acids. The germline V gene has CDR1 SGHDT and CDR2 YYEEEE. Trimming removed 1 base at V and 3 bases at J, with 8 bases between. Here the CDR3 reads CASSLYSGYNEQFF. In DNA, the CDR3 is TGTGCCAGCAGCTTGTATAGTGGCTACAATGAGCAGTTCTTC.

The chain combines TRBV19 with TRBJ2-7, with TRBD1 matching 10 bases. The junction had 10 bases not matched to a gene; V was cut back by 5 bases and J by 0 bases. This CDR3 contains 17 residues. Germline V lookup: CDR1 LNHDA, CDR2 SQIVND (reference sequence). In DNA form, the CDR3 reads TGTGCCAGTAGTCCGGGACAGGGGTTCTCTTTCTCCTACGAGCAGTACTTC. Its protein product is CASSPGQGFSFSYEQYF.

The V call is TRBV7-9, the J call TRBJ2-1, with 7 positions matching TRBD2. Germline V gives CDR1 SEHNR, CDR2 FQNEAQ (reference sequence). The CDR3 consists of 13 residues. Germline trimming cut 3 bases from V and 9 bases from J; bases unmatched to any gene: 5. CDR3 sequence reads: CASSLGGLGEQFF. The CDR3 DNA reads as TGTGCCAGCAGCTTGGGAGGGTTAGGTGAGCAGTTCTTC. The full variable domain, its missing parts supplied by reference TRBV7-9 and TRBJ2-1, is DTGVSQNPRHKITKRGQNVTFRCDPISEHNRLYWYRQTLGQGPEFLTYFQNEAQLEKSRLLSDRFSAERPKGSFSTLEIQRTEQGDSAMYLCASSLGGLGEQFFGPGTRLTVL.

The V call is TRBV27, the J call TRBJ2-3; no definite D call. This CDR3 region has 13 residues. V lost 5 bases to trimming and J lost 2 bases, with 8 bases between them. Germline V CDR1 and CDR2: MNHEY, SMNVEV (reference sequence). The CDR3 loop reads CASSGQNTDTQYF. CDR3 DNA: TGTGCCAGCAGTGGGCAAAACACAGATACGCAGTATTTT.

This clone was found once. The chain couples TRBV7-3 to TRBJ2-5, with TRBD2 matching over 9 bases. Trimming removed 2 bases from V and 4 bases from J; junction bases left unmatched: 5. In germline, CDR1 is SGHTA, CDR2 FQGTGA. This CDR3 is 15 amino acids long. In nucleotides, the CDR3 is TGTGCCAGCAGCTTAGTAGCGGGGGTTGGAGAGACCCAGTACTTC. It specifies CASSLVAGVGETQYF.

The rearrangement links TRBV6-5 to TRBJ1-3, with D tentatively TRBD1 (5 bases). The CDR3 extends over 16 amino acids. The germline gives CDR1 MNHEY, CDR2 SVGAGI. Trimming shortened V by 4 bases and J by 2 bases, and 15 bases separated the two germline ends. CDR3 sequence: CASSSPGYGAGNTIYF. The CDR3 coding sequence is TGTGCCAGCAGTTCTCCAGGGTATGGAGCTGGAAACACCATATATTTT.

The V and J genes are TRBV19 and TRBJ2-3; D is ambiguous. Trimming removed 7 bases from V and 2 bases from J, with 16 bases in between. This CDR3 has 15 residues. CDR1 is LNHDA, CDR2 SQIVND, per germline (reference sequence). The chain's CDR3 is CASTPPGLLTDTQYF. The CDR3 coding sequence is TGTGCCAGTACCCCACCTGGGCTTCTCACAGATACGCAGTATTTT.

The DNA of the CDR3 is TGTGCCAGCAGTTACGATCGGGACAGATCGGGCGAGCAGTACTTC. Translating it yields CASSYDRDRSGEQYF. This rearrangement joins TRBV6-5 to TRBJ2-7; 7 nucleotides match TRBD1. Germline V CDR1 and CDR2: MNHEY, SVGAGI. The trim removed 2 bases at V and 6 bases at J, leaving 10 bases unmatched. CDR3 length: 15 amino acids.

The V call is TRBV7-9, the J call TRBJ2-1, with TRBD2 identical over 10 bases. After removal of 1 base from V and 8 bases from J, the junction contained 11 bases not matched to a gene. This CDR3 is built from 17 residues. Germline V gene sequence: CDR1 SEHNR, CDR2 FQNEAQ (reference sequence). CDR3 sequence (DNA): TGTGCCAGCAGCTTAGGGCCTAGCGGGGGTTACGTGCATGAGCAGTTCTTC. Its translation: CASSLGPSGGYVHEQFF. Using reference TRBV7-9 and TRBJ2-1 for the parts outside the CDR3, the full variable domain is DTGVSQNPRHKITKRGQNVTFRCDPISEHNRLYWYRQTLGQGPEFLTYFQNEAQLEKSRLLSDRFSAERPKGSFSTLEIQRTEQGDSAMYLCASSLGPSGGYVHEQFFGPGTRLTVL.

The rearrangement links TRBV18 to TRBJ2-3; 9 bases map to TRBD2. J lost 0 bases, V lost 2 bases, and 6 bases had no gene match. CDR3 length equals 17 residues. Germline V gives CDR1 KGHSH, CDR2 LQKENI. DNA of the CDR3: TGTGCCAGCTCACCAAGAGCAGCGGGGGGAAGCACAGATACGCAGTATTTT. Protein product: CASSPRAAGGSTDTQYF. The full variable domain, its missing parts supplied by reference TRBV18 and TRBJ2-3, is NAGVMQNPRHLVRRRGQEARLRCSPMKGHSHVYWYRQLPEEGLKFMVYLQKENIIDESGMPKERFSAEFPKEGPSILRIQQVVRGDSAAYFCASSPRAAGGSTDTQYFGPGTRLTVL.

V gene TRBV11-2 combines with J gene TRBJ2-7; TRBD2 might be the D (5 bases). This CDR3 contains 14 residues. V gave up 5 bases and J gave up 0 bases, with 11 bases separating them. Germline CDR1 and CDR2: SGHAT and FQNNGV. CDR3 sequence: CASSPERSSYEQYF. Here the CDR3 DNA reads TGTGCCAGCAGCCCAGAGCGGAGCTCCTACGAGCAGTACTTC.

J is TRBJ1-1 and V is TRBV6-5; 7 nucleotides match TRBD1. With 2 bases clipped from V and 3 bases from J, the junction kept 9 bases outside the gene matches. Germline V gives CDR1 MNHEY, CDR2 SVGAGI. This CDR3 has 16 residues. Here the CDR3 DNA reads TGTGCCAGCAGTTACCTCGGACAGGCCGATTACACTGAAGCTTTCTTT. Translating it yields CASSYLGQADYTEAFF.

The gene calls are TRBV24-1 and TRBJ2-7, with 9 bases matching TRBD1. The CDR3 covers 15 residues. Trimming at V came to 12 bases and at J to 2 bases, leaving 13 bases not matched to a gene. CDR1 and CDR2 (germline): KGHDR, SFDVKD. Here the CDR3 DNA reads TGTGCCCCGAGAAAGCCGGGACAGGGCGCCTACGAGCAGTACTTC. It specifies CAPRKPGQGAYEQYF.